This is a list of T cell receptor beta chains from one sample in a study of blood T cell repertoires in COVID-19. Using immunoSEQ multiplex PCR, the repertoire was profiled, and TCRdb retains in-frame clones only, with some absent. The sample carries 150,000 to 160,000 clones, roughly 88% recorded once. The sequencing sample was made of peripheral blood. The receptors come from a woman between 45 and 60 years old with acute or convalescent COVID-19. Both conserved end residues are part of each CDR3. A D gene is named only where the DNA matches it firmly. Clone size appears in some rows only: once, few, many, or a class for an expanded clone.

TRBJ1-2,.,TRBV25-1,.,TGTGCCAGCAGTGAAGACATAAACTATGGCTACACCTTC,CASSEDINYGYTF
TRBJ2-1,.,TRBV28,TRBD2,TGTGCCAGCCTTACCCCTAGCGGGAGTTCCTACAATGAGCAGTTCTTC,CASLTPSGSSYNEQFF
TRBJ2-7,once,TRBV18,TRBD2,TGTGCCAGCTCCCGACTAGCGGTCAGCTCCTACGAGCAGTACTTC,CASSRLAVSSYEQYF
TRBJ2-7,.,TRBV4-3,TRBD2,TGCGCCAGCAGCCCCCGGACTAGTTACTCCTACGAGCAGTACTTC,CASSPRTSYSYEQYF
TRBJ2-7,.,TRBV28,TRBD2,TGTGCCAGCAGTTTAGCTCGGCGTCGACTAGCGGGAGCCTACGAGCAGTACTTC,CASSLARRRLAGAYEQYF
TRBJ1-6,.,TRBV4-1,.,TGCGCCAGCAGCCAAGTACGGAATTCACCCCTCCACTTT,CASSQVRNSPLHF
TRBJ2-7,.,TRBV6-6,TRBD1,TGTGCCAGCAATGCTCCGGGACAGGGGTTTTTGAACGAGCAGTACTTC,CASNAPGQGFLNEQYF
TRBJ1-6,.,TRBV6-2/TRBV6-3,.,TGTGCCAGCAGTTACCCTGTTCGGGTGACGGTGACACCCCTCCACTTT,CASSYPVRVTVTPLHF
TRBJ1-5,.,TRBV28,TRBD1,TGTGCCAGCAGTTCCGGGACAGGGATTATCAATCAGCCCCAGCATTTT,CASSSGTGIINQPQHF
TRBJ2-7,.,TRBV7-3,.,TGTGCCAGCAGCTTAAACACCTTTGAGACAACATACTACGAGCAGTACTTC,CASSLNTFETTYYEQYF
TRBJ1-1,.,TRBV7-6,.,TGTGCCAGCAGCCCTGGTTGGGGGGACACTGAAGCTTTCTTT,CASSPGWGDTEAFF
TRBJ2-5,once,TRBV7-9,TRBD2,TGTGCCAGCAGCTTAGTCCCCTGGACTAGCGGGGGGAAGAAAGAGACCCAGTACTTC,CASSLVPWTSGGKKETQYF
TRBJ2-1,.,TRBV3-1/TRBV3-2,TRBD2,TGTGCCAGCAGCCCCAAGGCCCCCACTAGCGGGATAAACAATGAGCAGTTCTTC,CASSPKAPTSGINNEQFF
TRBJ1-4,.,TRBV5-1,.,TGCGCCAGCAGCTTGTGGGGCTCGGCTAATGAAAAACTGTTTTTT,CASSLWGSANEKLFF
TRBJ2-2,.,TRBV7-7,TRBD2,TGTGCCAGCAGCTTAGCGACTAGCGGTACCTTCACCGGGGAGCTGTTTTTT,CASSLATSGTFTGELFF
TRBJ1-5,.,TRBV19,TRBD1,TGTGCCAGTAGTATAGGGACAGGGCCCCAGCATTTT,CASSIGTGPQHF
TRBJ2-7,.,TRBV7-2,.,TGTGCCAGCAGCTCCGGACTTCGCTACGAGCAGTACTTC,CASSSGLRYEQYF
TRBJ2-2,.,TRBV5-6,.,TGTGCCAGCAGCCTCAGGGTGGATATGACGACCGGGGAGCTGTTTTTT,CASSLRVDMTTGELFF
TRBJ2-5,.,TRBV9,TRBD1,TGTGCCAGCTCCCGGACAGGGGACAAGGAGACCCAGTACTTC,CASSRTGDKETQYF
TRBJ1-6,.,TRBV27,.,TGTGCCAGCAGTTTATTCGGGGGAATCGGCTCACCCCTCCACTTT,CASSLFGGIGSPLHF
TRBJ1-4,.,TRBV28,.,TGTGCCAGTCAAAAAGGGGGAACTAATGAAAAACTGTTTTTT,CASQKGGTNEKLFF
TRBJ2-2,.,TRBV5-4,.,TGTGCCAGCAGCAAGCCAGACAGTGTGAACACCGGGGAGCTGTTTTTT,CASSKPDSVNTGELFF
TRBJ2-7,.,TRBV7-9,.,TGTGCCAGCAGCTTAAGGGACACCAATAATCCCTACGAGCAGTACTTC,CASSLRDTNNPYEQYF
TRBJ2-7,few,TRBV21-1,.,TGTGCCAGCAGCAAAAGGGGCCCGGGACTAGCGGCCGTCTACGAGCAGTACTTC,CASSKRGPGLAAVYEQYF
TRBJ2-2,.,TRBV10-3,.,TGTGCCATCACTGCGAGGGAGAACACCGGGGAGCTGTTTTTT,CAITARENTGELFF
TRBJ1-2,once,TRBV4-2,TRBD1,TGTGCCAGCAGCCAGTCGGGACAGTCTAACTATGGCTACACCTTC,CASSQSGQSNYGYTF
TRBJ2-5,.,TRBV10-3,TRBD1,TGTGCCATCAGTGAGGGACAGGGCCAAGAGACCCAGTACTTC,CAISEGQGQETQYF
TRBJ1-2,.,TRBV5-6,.,TGTGCCAGCAGCTTGTCGGCAGGTGGCTACACCTTC,CASSLSAGGYTF
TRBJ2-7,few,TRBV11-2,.,TGTGCCAGCAGCTTAGGCCAGAAGTACGAGCAGTACTTC,CASSLGQKYEQYF
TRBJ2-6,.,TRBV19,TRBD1,TGTGCCAGTAGTATATGGCAGGGGGTTACAGGGGCCAACGTCCTGACTTTC,CASSIWQGVTGANVLTF
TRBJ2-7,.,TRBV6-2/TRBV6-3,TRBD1,TGTGCCAGCAGTTGGGACAGCTCCTACGAGCAGTACTTC,CASSWDSSYEQYF
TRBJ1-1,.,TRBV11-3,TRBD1,TGTGCCAGCAGCCCGGGACAGCACACTGAAGCTTTCTTT,CASSPGQHTEAFF
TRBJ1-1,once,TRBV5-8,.,TGTGCCAGCAGCTTGAGGTTACGGGAGTTCACAGTGTTGGGCACTGAAGCTTTCTTT,CASSLRLREFTVLGTEAFF
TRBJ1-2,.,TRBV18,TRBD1,TGTGCCAGCTCATCAGGGGACAGTCCCTATGGCTACACCTTC,CASSSGDSPYGYTF
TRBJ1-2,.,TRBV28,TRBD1,TGTGCCAGCAGTTACAGGGGTAACTATGGCTACACCTTC,CASSYRGNYGYTF
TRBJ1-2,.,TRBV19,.,TGTGCCAGTATCGGGGTAGGCCCTAACTATGGCTACACCTTC,CASIGVGPNYGYTF
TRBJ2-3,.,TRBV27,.,TGTGCCAGCAGTTTATTTGCTAGTTACACAGATACGCAGTATTTT,CASSLFASYTDTQYF
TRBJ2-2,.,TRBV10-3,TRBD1,TGTGCCATCAGTGGACAGGGAATCGGGGAGCTGTTTTTT,CAISGQGIGELFF
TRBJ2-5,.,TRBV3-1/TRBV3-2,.,TGTGCCAGCAGCCAACCCCCGACTATCCAAGAGACCCAGTACTTC,CASSQPPTIQETQYF
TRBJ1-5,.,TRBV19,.,TGTGCCAGTAGTATAAGTGATGGGAGGGGTGGCTATAGCAATCAGCCCCAGCATTTT,CASSISDGRGGYSNQPQHF
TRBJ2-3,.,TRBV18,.,TGTGCCAGCTCATCCAGGGTGGGCACAGATACGCAGTATTTT,CASSSRVGTDTQYF
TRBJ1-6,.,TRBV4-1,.,TGCGCCAGCAGCCAGGCGGACTGGAGCTCCTATAATTCACCCCTCCACTTT,CASSQADWSSYNSPLHF
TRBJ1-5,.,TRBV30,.,TGTGCCTGGAGTAACAGGGGCAATCAGCCCCAGCATTTT,CAWSNRGNQPQHF
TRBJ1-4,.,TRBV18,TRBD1,TGTGCCAGCTCAGACCGACAGGGGGCGTCTAATGAAAAACTGTTTTTT,CASSDRQGASNEKLFF
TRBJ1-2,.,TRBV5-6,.,TGTGCCAGCAGCCGCCGGTCACAGGGCATTGGCTACACCTTC,CASSRRSQGIGYTF
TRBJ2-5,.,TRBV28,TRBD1,TGTGCCAGCAGCCCGACAGGGTTCCGACAAGAGACCCAGTACTTC,CASSPTGFRQETQYF
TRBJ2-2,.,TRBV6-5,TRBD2,TGTGCCAGCAGACGGACTAGGAGGGCCGGGGAGCTGTTTTTT,CASRRTRRAGELFF
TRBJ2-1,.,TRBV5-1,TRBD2,TGCGCCAGCAGCTTTCAGCCTAGCGGGGAAAATGAGCAGTTCTTC,CASSFQPSGENEQFF
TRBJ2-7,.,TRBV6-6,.,TGTGCCAGCAGTACGCCGAGCTCCTACGAGCAGTACTTC,CASSTPSSYEQYF
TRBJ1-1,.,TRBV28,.,TGTGCCAGCAGTGCGAGCTTCACTGAAGCTTTCTTT,CASSASFTEAFF
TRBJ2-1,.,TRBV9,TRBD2,TGTGCCAGCAGCGTAGGAGTTAGCGGGGCCTCCTACAATGAGCAGTTCTTC,CASSVGVSGASYNEQFF
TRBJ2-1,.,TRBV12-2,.,TGTGCAAGTCGACCACCCGCTAGCGGGAGGGCTCTGTTGAGCTCCTACAATGAGCAGTTCTTC,CASRPPASGRALLSSYNEQFF
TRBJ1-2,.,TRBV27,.,TGTGCCAGCAGCCCTCTCCAGGGGCGACATGGCTACACCTTC,CASSPLQGRHGYTF
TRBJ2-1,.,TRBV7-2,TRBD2,TGTGCCAGCAGCTTAGCGAACCGGGGGGGTTATGAGCAGTTCTTC,CASSLANRGGYEQFF
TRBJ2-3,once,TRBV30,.,TGTGCCTGGAGTGGAGGCGGGACCAACACAGATACGCAGTATTTT,CAWSGGGTNTDTQYF
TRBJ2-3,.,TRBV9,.,TGTGCCAGCAGCGTATTGGGGGGTGTGGCAGATACGCAGTATTTT,CASSVLGGVADTQYF
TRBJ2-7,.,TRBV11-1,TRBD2,TGTGCCAGCAGCTTAAGCTCCGCGGGAGGCCGGGAGCAGTACTTC,CASSLSSAGGREQYF
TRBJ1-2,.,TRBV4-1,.,TGCGCCAGCAGCCCCCAGGGGAACTATGGCTACACCTTC,CASSPQGNYGYTF
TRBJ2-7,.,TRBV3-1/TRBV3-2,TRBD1,TGTGCCAGCAGGAAAAAGGGACAGGGTTTTTACGAGCAGTACTTC,CASRKKGQGFYEQYF